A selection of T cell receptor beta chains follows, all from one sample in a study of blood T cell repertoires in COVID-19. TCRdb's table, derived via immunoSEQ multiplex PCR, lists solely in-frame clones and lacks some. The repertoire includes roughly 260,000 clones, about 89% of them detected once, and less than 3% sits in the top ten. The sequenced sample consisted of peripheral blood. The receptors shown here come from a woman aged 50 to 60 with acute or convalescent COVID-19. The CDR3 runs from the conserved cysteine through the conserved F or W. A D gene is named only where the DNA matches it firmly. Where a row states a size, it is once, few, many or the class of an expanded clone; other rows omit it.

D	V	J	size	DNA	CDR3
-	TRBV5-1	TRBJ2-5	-	TGCGCCAGCAGCTTGGCAGTGGGCGGCCAGGGGCAAGAGACCCAGTACTTC	CASSLAVGGQGQETQYF
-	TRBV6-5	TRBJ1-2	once	TGTGCCAGCAGTTACCGTGGGCAGGGGAACTATGGCTACACCTTC	CASSYRGQGNYGYTF
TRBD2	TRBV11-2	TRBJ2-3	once	TGTGCCAGCAGCTTAGATCGGGGGGGCGTGGGCACAGATACGCAGTATTTT	CASSLDRGGVGTDTQYF
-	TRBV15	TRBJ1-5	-	TGTGCCACCAGCAGAGATAAGAGGAGGCCCCAGCATTTT	CATSRDKRRPQHF
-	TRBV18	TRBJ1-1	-	TGTGCCAGCTCACCGGGCTTGGGGAACACTGAAGCTTTCTTT	CASSPGLGNTEAFF
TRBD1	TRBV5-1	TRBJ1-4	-	TGCGCCAGCAGCTCTAGACAGGGGGCCAGGGAAAAACTGTTTTTT	CASSSRQGAREKLFF
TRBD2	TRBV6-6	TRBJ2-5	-	TGTGCCAGCATCCTAGCGGGAGGCGAAGAGACCCAGTACTTC	CASILAGGEETQYF
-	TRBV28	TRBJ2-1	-	TGTGCCAGCAGTTTATCCGCCACGGGGTCCTCCTACAATGAGCAGTTCTTC	CASSLSATGSSYNEQFF
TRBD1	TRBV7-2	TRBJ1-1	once	TGTGCCAGCAGCTTCGCCGGGACAGGGACTGCTGAAGCTTTCTTT	CASSFAGTGTAEAFF
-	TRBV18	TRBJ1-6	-	TGTGCCAGCTCACCATCCGGGGAAAGGGGGAATTCACCCCTCCACTTT	CASSPSGERGNSPLHF
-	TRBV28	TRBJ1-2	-	TGTGCCAGCAGTTCAGACGGGGTGGCTGGCTACACCTTC	CASSSDGVAGYTF
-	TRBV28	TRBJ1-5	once	TGTGCCAGCAGTTTACGGGTGATAGGTCAGCCCCAGCATTTT	CASSLRVIGQPQHF
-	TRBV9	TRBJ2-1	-	TGTGCCAGCAGCGTCGGGGGATTGAGAAATGAGCAGTTCTTC	CASSVGGLRNEQFF
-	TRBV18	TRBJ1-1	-	TGTGCCAGCTCGGACAGTGTGAACACTGAAGCTTTCTTT	CASSDSVNTEAFF
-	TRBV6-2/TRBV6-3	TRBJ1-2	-	TGTGCCAGCAGCTCCGACGGGGGACGCCTCTATGGCTACACCTTC	CASSSDGGRLYGYTF
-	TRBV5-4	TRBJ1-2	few	TGTGCCAGCAGCTTGGCAGGGTCTAACTATGGCTACACCTTC	CASSLAGSNYGYTF
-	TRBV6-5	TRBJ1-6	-	TGTGCCAGCAGCCCCCTCAGCTCCTATAATTCACCCCTCCACTTT	CASSPLSSYNSPLHF
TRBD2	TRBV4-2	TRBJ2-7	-	TGTGCCAGCAGCCATAGTACTAGCGCCTCCTACGAGCAGTACTTC	CASSHSTSASYEQYF
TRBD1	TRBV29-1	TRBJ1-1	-	TGCAGCGTTGAAGAAGGACAGGGGGTTGGTGAAGCTTTCTTT	CSVEEGQGVGEAFF
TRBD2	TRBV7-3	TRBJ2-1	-	TGTGCCAGCAGCCCTAGGAGCGGGAGGCTCTATGAGCAGTTCTTC	CASSPRSGRLYEQFF
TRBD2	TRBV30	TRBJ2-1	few	TGTGCCTGGAGTGAGCGGGAGGGCCAAGAGCAGTTCTTC	CAWSEREGQEQFF
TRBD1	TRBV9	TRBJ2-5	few	TGTGCCAGCAGCGCAGGACAGGCTGGAGAGACCCAGTACTTC	CASSAGQAGETQYF
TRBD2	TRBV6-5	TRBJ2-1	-	TGTGCCAGCAGCGATAGCGGGAGGGCCTACAATGAGCAGTTCTTC	CASSDSGRAYNEQFF
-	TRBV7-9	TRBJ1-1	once	TGTGCCAGCAGCCCTGGACACCTGATGAGCACTGAAGCTTTCTTT	CASSPGHLMSTEAFF
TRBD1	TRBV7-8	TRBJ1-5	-	TGTGCCAGCAGCTCTAGGGGACAGGGGGCACGCAATCAGCCCCAGCATTTT	CASSSRGQGARNQPQHF
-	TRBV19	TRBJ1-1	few	TGTGCCAGTACCTCAACGTCGGGGGGCTGGGACACTGAAGCTTTCTTT	CASTSTSGGWDTEAFF
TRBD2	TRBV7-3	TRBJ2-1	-	TGTGCCAGCAGCTTAGTGGGAGGGTCCTACAATGAGCAGTTCTTC	CASSLVGGSYNEQFF
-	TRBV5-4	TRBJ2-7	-	TGTGCCAGCAGCTACACAAACGACGAGCAGTACTTC	CASSYTNDEQYF
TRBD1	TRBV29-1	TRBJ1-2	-	TGCAGCGTTGAAGATCTCACAGGGGAAGGGACCTATGGCTACACCTTC	CSVEDLTGEGTYGYTF
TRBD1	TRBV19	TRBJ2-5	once	TGTGCCAGTAGGGCGGGACAGGGGGCCGGAGAGACCCAGTACTTC	CASRAGQGAGETQYF
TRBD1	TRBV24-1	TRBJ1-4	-	TGTGCCACCAGTGATGGCAGGGGGCCAGGGGAAAAACTGTTTTTT	CATSDGRGPGEKLFF
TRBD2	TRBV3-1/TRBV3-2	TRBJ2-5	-	TGTGCCAGCAGCCGGACTAGCGGGAAGGTCCAAGAGACCCAGTACTTC	CASSRTSGKVQETQYF
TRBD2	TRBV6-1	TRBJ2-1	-	TGTGCCAGCAGTGGAACACTAGCGGGAGGGCGGGGGGAGCAGTTCTTC	CASSGTLAGGRGEQFF
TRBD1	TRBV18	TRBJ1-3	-	TGTGCCAGCTCGCCCACGGGGACAGGGGTCCGAAACACCATATATTTT	CASSPTGTGVRNTIYF
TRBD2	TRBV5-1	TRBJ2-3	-	TGCGCCAGCAGCTTAAGTCGGGCTAGCGGGAGCAGCTTGGTCACAGATACGCAGTATTTT	CASSLSRASGSSLVTDTQYF
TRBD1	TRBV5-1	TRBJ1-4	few	TGCGCCAGCAGCTTGGGGACAGGGAGTCTTGAAAAACTGTTTTTT	CASSLGTGSLEKLFF
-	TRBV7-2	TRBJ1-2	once	TGTGCCAGCAGCTTAGTACCGCCCCAGGGCGTCAGGAGAGGCTACACCTTC	CASSLVPPQGVRRGYTF
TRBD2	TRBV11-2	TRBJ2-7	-	TGTGCCAGCAGCCCTCGGGGCCCGGGAGGGTTCCTAGGCTACGAGCAGTACTTC	CASSPRGPGGFLGYEQYF
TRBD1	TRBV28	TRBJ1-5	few	TGTGCCAGCATCCGGACAGGGGGTCGGCAGCCCCAGCATTTT	CASIRTGGRQPQHF